This is a list of T cell receptor beta chains from one sample in a study of regulatory T cells in long-lasting Graves disease. TCRdb re-called the multiplex PCR reads through MiXCR, storing one row per CDR3 protein. The sample gives roughly 530,000 distinct CDR3 sequences, approximately 16% of which show up once; 25% is in the top ten. These data also featured in a second study, about T cells in Graves' hyperthyroidism and ophthalmopathy.

The specimen was peripheral blood mononuclear cells (PBMCs), collected at new diagnosis, from a patient treated with antithyroid drugs. These TCRs come from a woman aged 35-65 years with Graves disease. The CDR3 runs from the conserved cysteine through the conserved F or W. A D gene is named only where the DNA matches it firmly. Rows give clone size only sometimes, using once, few, many, or a class for an expanded clone.

v_call,j_call,d_call,clone_size,cdr3_aa,cdr3_nt
TRBV10-3,TRBJ2-1,-,-,CAISESSGGLQFF,TGTGCCATCAGTGAGTCGAGTGGAGGTCTACAGTTCTTC
TRBV9,TRBJ2-1,TRBD2,-,CASSVVSGGVLNEQFF,TGTGCCAGCAGCGTAGTTTCGGGGGGGGTCCTGAATGAGCAGTTCTTC
TRBV11-3,TRBJ2-7,-,many,CASSYQRSEQYF,TGTGCCAGCAGCTACCAGCGGTCCGAGCAGTACTTC
TRBV30,TRBJ1-2,TRBD1,-,CAWGTVSPTF,TGTGCCTGGGGGACAGTTAGTCCCACCTTC
TRBV19,TRBJ1-1,TRBD1,few,CASSIGTVEAFF,TGTGCCAGTAGTATCGGGACAGTTGAAGCTTTCTTT
TRBV2,TRBJ1-1,-,many,CASSEVWRGDSEAFF,TGTGCCAGCAGTGAGGTTTGGAGGGGTGATTCGGAAGCTTTCTTT
TRBV20-1,TRBJ1-4,-,many,CSASSGGENEKLFF,TGCAGTGCTAGTAGTGGCGGAGAGAATGAAAAACTGTTTTTT
TRBV19,TRBJ1-2,-,-,CASSSHRSYTF,TGTGCCAGTAGTTCACACCGTTCGTACACCTTC
TRBV7-8,TRBJ2-5,TRBD2,-,CASSSRLAVQETQYF,TGTGCCAGCAGCTCCCGACTAGCGGTCCAAGAGACCCAGTACTTC
TRBV6-1,TRBJ2-4,-,-,CASRQGSENIQYF,TGTGCCAGCAGACAGGGATCGGAGAACATTCAGTACTTC
TRBV12-5,TRBJ2-7,TRBD1,many,CASGLDRAYEQYF,TGTGCTAGTGGTTTAGACAGGGCTTACGAGCAGTACTTC
TRBV11-2,TRBJ2-1,TRBD2,many,CASSLDPRGGPYNEQFF,TGTGCCAGCAGCTTAGATCCTCGGGGGGGTCCTTACAATGAGCAGTTCTTC
TRBV28,TRBJ1-3,-,many,CASSFPGSGNTIYF,TGTGCCAGCAGTTTCCCCGGCTCTGGAAACACCATATATTTT
TRBV28,TRBJ2-4,-,many,CASSALRNVQYF,TGTGCCAGCAGTGCCCTTCGGAACGTTCAGTACTTC
TRBV11-2,TRBJ1-1,-,-,CATSPSWGSTEAFF,TGTGCCACCAGTCCTTCTTGGGGTTCCACTGAAGCTTTCTTT
TRBV10-2,TRBJ1-2,TRBD1,-,CASRGTGVSSGYTF,TGCGCCAGCAGGGGGACAGGGGTTAGTAGTGGCTACACCTTC
TRBV11-2,TRBJ2-1,TRBD2,few,CASSFTSGGYNEQFF,TGTGCCAGCAGCTTCACTAGCGGGGGATACAATGAGCAGTTCTTC
TRBV12-3/TRBV12-4,TRBJ2-3,-,many,CASSFREGTDTQYF,TGTGCCAGCAGTTTCAGGGAAGGCACAGATACGCAGTATTTT
TRBV29-1,TRBJ2-5,TRBD2,few,CSVDGAGEETQYF,TGCAGCGTTGATGGGGCGGGGGAAGAGACCCAGTACTTC
TRBV20-1,TRBJ1-1,TRBD1,-,CSASTTGSNTEAFF,TGCAGTGCTTCGACGACAGGGTCGAACACTGAAGCTTTCTTT
TRBV19,TRBJ1-2,-,few,CASSPGPYTNYGYTF,TGTGCCAGTAGTCCCGGGCCATATACTAACTATGGCTACACCTTC
TRBV5-6,TRBJ2-3,-,few,CASSLVVGATSFQDTQYF,TGTGCCAGCAGCTTGGTTGTTGGGGCGACTAGTTTTCAAGATACGCAGTATTTT
TRBV19,TRBJ2-7,-,-,CATRVPFSYEQYF,TGTGCCACCCGGGTCCCTTTTTCCTACGAGCAGTACTTC
TRBV10-3,TRBJ2-1,-,few,CAISEGYNEQFF,TGTGCCATCAGTGAAGGCTACAATGAGCAGTTCTTC
TRBV12-3/TRBV12-4,TRBJ1-2,-,few,CASSWATGGYGYTF,TGTGCCAGCAGTTGGGCCACCGGGGGCTATGGCTACACCTTC
TRBV30,TRBJ1-1,-,many,CAWSDGTVNTEAFF,TGTGCCTGGAGTGACGGGACGGTGAACACTGAAGCTTTCTTT
TRBV28,TRBJ1-5,TRBD1,many,CASSFWDRANSNQPQHF,TGTGCCAGCAGTTTCTGGGACAGGGCTAATAGCAATCAGCCCCAGCATTTT
TRBV6-1,TRBJ1-1,-,-,CASRHDRVLNTEAFF,TGTGCCAGCAGACACGATCGGGTCCTGAACACTGAAGCTTTCTTT
TRBV6-1,TRBJ2-2,TRBD2,few,CASGTSGGNTGELFF,TGTGCCAGCGGGACTAGCGGGGGGAACACCGGGGAGCTGTTTTTT
TRBV28,TRBJ2-7,-,many,CASSSHYEQYF,TGTGCCAGCAGTTCGCATTACGAGCAGTACTTC
TRBV9,TRBJ2-1,TRBD2,-,CASSVGISGGMNEQFF,TGTGCCAGCAGCGTAGGTATTAGCGGGGGGATGAATGAGCAGTTCTTC
TRBV5-5,TRBJ2-5,TRBD2,-,CASIPPGRDGETQYF,TGTGCCAGCATCCCCCCGGGGAGGGACGGAGAGACCCAGTACTTC
TRBV7-6,TRBJ2-7,-,many,CASSVGEPLEQYF,TGTGCCAGCAGTGTAGGGGAGCCTTTGGAGCAGTACTTC
TRBV12-3/TRBV12-4,TRBJ1-5,TRBD1,many,CASSSLTSHRGGQPQHF,TGTGCCAGCAGTTCTCTAACTTCCCACAGGGGGGGTCAGCCCCAGCATTTT
TRBV7-9,TRBJ2-7,-,few,CASSSQGSASYEQYF,TGTGCCAGCAGCTCGCAAGGCAGTGCCTCCTACGAGCAGTACTTC
TRBV11-2,TRBJ2-7,TRBD1,many,CASSLVGDSYYEQYF,TGTGCCAGCAGCTTAGTCGGGGACAGTTACTACGAGCAGTACTTC
TRBV28,TRBJ2-3,TRBD2,many,CASSPERGIPDTQYF,TGTGCCAGCAGCCCCGAGCGGGGAATTCCAGATACGCAGTATTTT
TRBV6-5,TRBJ1-5,TRBD1,many,CASSYSWDRGFKPQHF,TGTGCCAGCAGTTACTCTTGGGACAGGGGGTTTAAGCCCCAGCATTTT
TRBV6-6,TRBJ1-2,TRBD1,-,CASSYSGTGPFGYGYTF,TGTGCCAGCAGTTACTCGGGGACAGGACCCTTCGGCTATGGCTACACCTTC
TRBV5-1,TRBJ1-1,-,many,CASSLDTWGNTEAFF,TGCGCCAGCAGCTTGGACACTTGGGGGAACACTGAAGCTTTCTTT
TRBV10-2,TRBJ1-1,-,many,CASSVDRENTEAFF,TGCGCCAGCAGTGTGGACAGAGAGAACACTGAAGCTTTCTTT
TRBV11-2,TRBJ1-3,TRBD1,many,CASSHRGQHGNTIYF,TGTGCCAGCAGCCACAGGGGGCAGCACGGAAACACCATATATTTT
TRBV12-3/TRBV12-4,TRBJ1-1,-,many,CASSFRRTNTEAFF,TGTGCCAGCAGTTTTCGCAGGACCAACACTGAAGCTTTCTTT
TRBV9,TRBJ2-6,-,-,CASSVAVRSSGANVLTF,TGTGCCAGCAGCGTAGCAGTCCGGAGCTCCGGGGCCAACGTCCTGACTTTC
TRBV3-1,TRBJ1-2,-,many,CASSQDTGVDGYTF,TGTGCCAGCAGCCAAGATACGGGAGTGGATGGCTACACCTTC
TRBV18,TRBJ2-3,-,-,CASSPGASDTQYF,TGTGCCAGCTCACCGGGGGCCTCGGATACGCAGTATTTT
TRBV11-2,TRBJ1-1,TRBD1,many,CASSLTGYTEAFF,TGTGCCAGCAGCCTGACAGGGTACACTGAAGCTTTCTTT
TRBV6-2/TRBV6-3,TRBJ2-5,TRBD2,many,CASSSPGGDQETQYF,TGTGCCAGCAGTTCACCCGGGGGGGACCAAGAGACCCAGTACTTC
TRBV10-3,TRBJ2-7,-,many,CAISRDGTYEQYF,TGTGCCATCAGCCGGGACGGAACCTACGAGCAGTACTTC
TRBV9,TRBJ2-3,-,-,CASSPSLAGPGVYTQYF,TGTGCCAGCAGCCCCTCGCTGGCGGGGCCGGGAGTATATACGCAGTATTTT
TRBV6-1,TRBJ1-6,-,many,CASSNGQRHSPLHF,TGTGCCAGCAGTAACGGGCAGAGACATTCACCCCTCCACTTT